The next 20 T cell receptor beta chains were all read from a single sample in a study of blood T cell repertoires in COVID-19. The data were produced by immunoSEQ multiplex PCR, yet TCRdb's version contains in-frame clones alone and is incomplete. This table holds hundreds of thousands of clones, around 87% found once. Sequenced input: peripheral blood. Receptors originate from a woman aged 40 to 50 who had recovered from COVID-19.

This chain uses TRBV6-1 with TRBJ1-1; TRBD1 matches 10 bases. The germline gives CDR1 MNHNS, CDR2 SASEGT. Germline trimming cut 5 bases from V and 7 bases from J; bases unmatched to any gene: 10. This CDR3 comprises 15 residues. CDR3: CASSSRQGAPSEAFF. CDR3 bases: TGTGCCAGCAGTTCCCGACAGGGGGCGCCCAGTGAAGCTTTCTTT.

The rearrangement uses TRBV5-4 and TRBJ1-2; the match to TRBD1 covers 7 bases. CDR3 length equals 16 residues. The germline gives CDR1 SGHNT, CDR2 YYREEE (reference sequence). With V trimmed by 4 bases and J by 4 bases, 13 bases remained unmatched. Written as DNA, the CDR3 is TGTGCCAGCAGCGCGCAGGGGGGCCCTAGCAGCTATGGCTACACCTTC. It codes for CASSAQGGPSSYGYTF.

CDR3 protein: CSASRGLGGTDTQYF. CDR3 nucleotide sequence: TGCAGTGCTAGTAGGGGGTTGGGAGGCACAGATACGCAGTATTTT. V is TRBV20-1 and J is TRBJ2-3; perhaps TRBD1 as D (6 bases). CDR1 and CDR2 (germline): DFQATT, SNEGSKA (reference sequence). This CDR3 contains 15 residues. Trimming took 3 bases from V and 1 from J, leaving 14 bases between them.

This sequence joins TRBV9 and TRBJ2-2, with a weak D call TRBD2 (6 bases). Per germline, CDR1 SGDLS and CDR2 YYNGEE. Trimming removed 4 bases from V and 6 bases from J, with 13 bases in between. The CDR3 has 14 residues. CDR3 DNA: TGTGCCAGCAGCCAGGACTGGGGGGCCGGGGAGCTGTTTTTT. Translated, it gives CASSQDWGAGELFF.

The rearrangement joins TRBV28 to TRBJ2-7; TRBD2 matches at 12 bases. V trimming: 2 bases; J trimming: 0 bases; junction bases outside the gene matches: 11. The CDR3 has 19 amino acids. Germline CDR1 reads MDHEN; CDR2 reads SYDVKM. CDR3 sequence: CASSLRALAGGLHSYEQYF. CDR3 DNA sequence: TGTGCCAGCAGTTTAAGGGCACTAGCGGGGGGCCTACACTCCTACGAGCAGTACTTC. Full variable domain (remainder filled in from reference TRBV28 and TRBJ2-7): DVKVTQSSRYLVKRTGEKVFLECVQDMDHENMFWYRQDPGLGLRLIYFSYDVKMKEKGDIPEGYSVSREKKERFSLILESASTNQTSMYLCASSLRALAGGLHSYEQYFGPGTRLTVT.

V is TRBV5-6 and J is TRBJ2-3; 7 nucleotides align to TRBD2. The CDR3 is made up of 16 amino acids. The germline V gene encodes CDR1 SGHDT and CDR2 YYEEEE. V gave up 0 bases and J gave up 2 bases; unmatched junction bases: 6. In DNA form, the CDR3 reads TGTGCCAGCAGCTTGGAAGAGCGGGGAAACACAGATACGCAGTATTTT. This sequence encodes CASSLEERGNTDTQYF.

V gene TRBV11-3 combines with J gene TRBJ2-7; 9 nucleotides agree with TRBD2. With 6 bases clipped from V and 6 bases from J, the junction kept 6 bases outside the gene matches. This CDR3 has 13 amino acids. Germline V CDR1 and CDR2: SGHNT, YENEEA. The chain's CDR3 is CASSKRGDAEQYF. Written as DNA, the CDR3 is TGTGCCAGCAGTAAGCGGGGGGACGCCGAGCAGTACTTC.

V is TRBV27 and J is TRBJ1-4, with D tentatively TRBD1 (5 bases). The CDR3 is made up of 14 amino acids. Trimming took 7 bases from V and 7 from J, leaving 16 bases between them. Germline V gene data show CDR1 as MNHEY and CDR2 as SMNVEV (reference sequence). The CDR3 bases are TGTGCCAGCAATAGAAGGGGCTTAGGTGAAAAACTGTTTTTT. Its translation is CASNRRGLGEKLFF. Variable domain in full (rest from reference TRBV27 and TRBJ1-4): EAQVTQNPRYLITVTGKKLTVTCSQNMNHEYMSWYRQDPGLGLRQIYYSMNVEVTDKGDVPEGYKVSRKEKRNFPLILESPSPNQTSLYFCASNRRGLGEKLFFGSGTQLSVL.

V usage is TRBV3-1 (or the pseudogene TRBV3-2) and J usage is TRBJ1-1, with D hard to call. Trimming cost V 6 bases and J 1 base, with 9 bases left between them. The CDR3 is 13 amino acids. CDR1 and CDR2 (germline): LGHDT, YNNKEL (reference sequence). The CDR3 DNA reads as TGTGCCAGCAGTCAAATAGAGAACACTGAAGCTTTCTTT. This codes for CASSQIENTEAFF.

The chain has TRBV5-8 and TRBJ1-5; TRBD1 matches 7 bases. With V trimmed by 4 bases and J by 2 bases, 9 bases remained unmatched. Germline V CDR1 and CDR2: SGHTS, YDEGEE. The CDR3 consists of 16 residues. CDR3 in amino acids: CASSLSTGVGNQPQHF. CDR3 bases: TGTGCCAGCAGCCTTAGTACAGGGGTTGGCAATCAGCCCCAGCATTTT. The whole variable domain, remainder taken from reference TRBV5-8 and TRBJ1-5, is EAGVTQSPTHLIKTRGQQATLRCSPISGHTSVYWYQQALGLGLQFLLWYDEGEERNRGNFPPRFSGRQFPNYSSELNVNALELEDSALYLCASSLSTGVGNQPQHFGDGTRLSIL.

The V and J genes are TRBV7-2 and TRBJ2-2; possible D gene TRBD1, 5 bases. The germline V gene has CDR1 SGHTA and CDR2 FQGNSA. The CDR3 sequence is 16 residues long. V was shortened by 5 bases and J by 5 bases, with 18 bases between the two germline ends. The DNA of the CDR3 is TGTGCCAGCAGCCAAGGTTATCAGGGTTGGACCGGGGAGCTGTTTTTT. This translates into CASSQGYQGWTGELFF.

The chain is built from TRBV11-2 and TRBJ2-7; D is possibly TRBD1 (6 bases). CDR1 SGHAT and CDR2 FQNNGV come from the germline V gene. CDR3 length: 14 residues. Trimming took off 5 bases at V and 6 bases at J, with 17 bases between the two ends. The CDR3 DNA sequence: TGTGCCAGCAGCCCCGCCGGCACCAGGGGCGAGCAGTACTTC. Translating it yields CASSPAGTRGEQYF.

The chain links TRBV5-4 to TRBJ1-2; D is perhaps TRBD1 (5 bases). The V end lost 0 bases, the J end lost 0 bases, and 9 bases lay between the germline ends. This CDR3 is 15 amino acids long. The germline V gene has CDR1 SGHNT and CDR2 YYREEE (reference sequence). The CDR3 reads CASSLAQGTNYGYTF. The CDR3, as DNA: TGTGCCAGCAGCTTGGCGCAGGGTACTAACTATGGCTACACCTTC.

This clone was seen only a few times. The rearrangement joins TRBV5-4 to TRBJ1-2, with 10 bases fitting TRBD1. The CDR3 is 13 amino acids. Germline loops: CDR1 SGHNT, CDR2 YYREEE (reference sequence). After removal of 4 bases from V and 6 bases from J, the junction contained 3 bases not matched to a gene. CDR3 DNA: TGTGCCAGCAGCCTGACAGGGGGCAATGGCTACACCTTC. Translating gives CASSLTGGNGYTF.

The CDR3 spells CASGASGSGNTIYF. The CDR3 DNA is TGTGCCAGCGGGGCATCCGGCTCTGGAAACACCATATATTTT. V gene TRBV7-3 combines with J gene TRBJ1-3; weak D call: TRBD1 (5 bases). The CDR3 loop spans 14 amino acids. Deletions cut 8 bases from V and 0 bases from J, with 11 bases between. Germline V gene data show CDR1 as SGHTA and CDR2 as FQGTGA.

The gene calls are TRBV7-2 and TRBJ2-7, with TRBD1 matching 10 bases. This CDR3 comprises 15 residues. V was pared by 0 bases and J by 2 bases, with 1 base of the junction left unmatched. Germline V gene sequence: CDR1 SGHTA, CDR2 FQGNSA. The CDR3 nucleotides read TGTGCCAGCAGCTTAGCGGGGACAGGGGCCTACGAGCAGTACTTC. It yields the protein CASSLAGTGAYEQYF.

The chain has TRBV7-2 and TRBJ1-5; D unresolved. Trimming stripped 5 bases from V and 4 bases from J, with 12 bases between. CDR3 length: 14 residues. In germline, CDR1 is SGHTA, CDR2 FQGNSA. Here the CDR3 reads CASSPSRPNQPQHF. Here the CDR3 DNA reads TGTGCCAGCAGCCCTAGTCGACCAAATCAGCCCCAGCATTTT. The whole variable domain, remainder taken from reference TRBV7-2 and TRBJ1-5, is GAGVSQSPSNKVTEKGKDVELRCDPISGHTALYWYRQSLGQGLEFLIYFQGNSAPDKSGLPSDRFSAERTGGSVSTLTIQRTQQEDSAVYLCASSPSRPNQPQHFGDGTRLSIL.

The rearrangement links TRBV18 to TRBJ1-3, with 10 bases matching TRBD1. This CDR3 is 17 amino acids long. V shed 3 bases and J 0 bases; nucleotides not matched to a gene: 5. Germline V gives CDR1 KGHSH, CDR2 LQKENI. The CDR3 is CASSPWTGGSSGNTIYF. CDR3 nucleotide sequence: TGTGCCAGCTCACCTTGGACAGGGGGGTCCTCTGGAAACACCATATATTTT.

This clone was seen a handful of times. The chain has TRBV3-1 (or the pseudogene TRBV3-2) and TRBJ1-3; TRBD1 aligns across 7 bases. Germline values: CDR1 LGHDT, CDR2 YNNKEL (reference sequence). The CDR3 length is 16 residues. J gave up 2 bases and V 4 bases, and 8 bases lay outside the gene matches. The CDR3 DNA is TGTGCCAGCAGCCCCCCGGACAGGTTGACTGGAAACACCATATATTTT. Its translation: CASSPPDRLTGNTIYF.

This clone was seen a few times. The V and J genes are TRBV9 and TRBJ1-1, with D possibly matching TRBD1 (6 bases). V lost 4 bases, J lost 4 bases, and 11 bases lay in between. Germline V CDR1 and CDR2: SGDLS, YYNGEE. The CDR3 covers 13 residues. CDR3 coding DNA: TGTGCCAGCAGCATCAGGGGCGGCACTGAAGCTTTCTTT. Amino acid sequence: CASSIRGGTEAFF.